The 7 T cell receptor beta chains in this list originate from one sample, sequenced in a study of post-analysis software for immune sequencing data. These TCRs are of unknown antigen specificity. Study outcomes and limitations: About five TRBV segments appeared more often in patients than in controls, and TRBV5-6, TRBV5-1 and TRBV20-1 were among these.

Presence of unique molecular identifiers characterized the TCR beta cDNA libraries. TCRdb re-derived calls from the PCR reads in MiXCR, one entry per CDR3 protein. The sample holds 350,000 to 450,000 distinct CDR3 sequences, 30% to 45% seen once. The specimen was blood. The source of these receptors is a girl aged 5-17 years with multiple sclerosis.

This clonotype has a handful of counts. The V and J genes are TRBV5-1 and TRBJ2-3; D call uncertain. Trimming removed 4 bases from V and 1 base from J, with 16 bases in between. Germline V gene lookup returns CDR1 SGHRS and CDR2 YFSETQ. The CDR3 is 16 residues long. The CDR3 region has the DNA TGCGCCAGCAGCCCCAGATTGCTAGAGCGCACAGATACGCAGTATTTT. As protein: CASSPRLLERTDTQYF.

V and J are TRBV25-1 and TRBJ2-5, with D perhaps TRBD1 or TRBD2 (5 bases each). The CDR3 sequence is 11 residues long. V gave up 1 base and J gave up 11 bases, with 8 bases separating them. CDR1 and CDR2 from the germline V gene are MGHDK and SYGVNS. CDR3 DNA: TGTGCCAGCAGTGAATGGGACCGTCAGTACTTC. Translation: CASSEWDRQYF.

The genes are TRBV3-1 and TRBJ2-5; TRBD2 aligns across 9 bases. Near its end, the DNA agrees better with TRBJ2-7, so the J call may be wrong. The CDR3 sequence is 14 residues long. Per germline, CDR1 LGHDT and CDR2 YNNKEL (reference sequence). CDR3 region: CASSQDGGLAEQYF. CDR3 DNA: TGTGCCAGCAGCCAAGATGGGGGACTAGCCGAGCAGTACTTC.

J is TRBJ2-5 and V is TRBV20-1, with 11 positions matching TRBD2. Germline V lookup: CDR1 DFQATT, CDR2 SNEGSKA (reference sequence). V trimming: 0 bases; J trimming: 5 bases; junction bases outside the gene matches: 8. The length of the CDR3 is 16 residues. The chain's CDR3 is CSARDLAGGSWETQYF. CDR3 DNA: TGCAGTGCTAGAGATCTAGCGGGAGGTTCATGGGAGACCCAGTACTTC.

This sequence joins TRBV7-9 and TRBJ1-2; D not resolved. This CDR3 spans 13 amino acids. The V end was cut by 1 base, the J end by 6 bases, with 9 bases between. CDR1 SEHNR and CDR2 FQNEAQ come from the germline V gene (reference sequence). Here the CDR3 DNA reads TGTGCCAGCAGCTTAGAGGGCCACCATGGCTACACCTTC. Protein product: CASSLEGHHGYTF.

This clonotype appeared a few times. This sequence joins TRBV4-1 and TRBJ1-1; D is uncertain. Germline loops: CDR1 MGHRA, CDR2 YSYEKL. The CDR3 is 15 amino acids. V lost 0 bases to trimming and J lost 4 bases, with 12 bases between them. The CDR3 DNA reads as TGCGCCAGCAGCCAAGAGCGCGGGCTAGGCACTGAAGCTTTCTTT. It yields the protein CASSQERGLGTEAFF.

V and J are TRBV6-1 and TRBJ2-5, with TRBD2 as a possible D gene (6 bases). CDR1 and CDR2 from the germline V gene are MNHNS and SASEGT. CDR3 length: 15 amino acids. The V end was cut by 0 bases, the J end by 0 bases, with 8 bases between. CDR3 residues: CASSEAWGDQETQYF. CDR3 nucleotides: TGTGCCAGCAGTGAAGCTTGGGGGGACCAAGAGACCCAGTACTTC.